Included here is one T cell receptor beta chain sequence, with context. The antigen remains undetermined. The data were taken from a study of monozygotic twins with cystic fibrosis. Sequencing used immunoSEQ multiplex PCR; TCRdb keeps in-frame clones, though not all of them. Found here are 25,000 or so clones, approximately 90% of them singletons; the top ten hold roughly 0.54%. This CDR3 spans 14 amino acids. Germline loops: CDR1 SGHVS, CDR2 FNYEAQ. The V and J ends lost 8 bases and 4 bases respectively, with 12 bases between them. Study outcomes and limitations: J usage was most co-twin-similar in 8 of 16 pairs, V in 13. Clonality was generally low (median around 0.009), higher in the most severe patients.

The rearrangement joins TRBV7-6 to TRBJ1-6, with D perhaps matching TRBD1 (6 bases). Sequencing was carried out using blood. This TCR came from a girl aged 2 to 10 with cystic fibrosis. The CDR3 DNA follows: TGTGCCAGCCGCCCCGGGACATATAATTCACCCCTCCACTTT. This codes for CASRPGTYNSPLHF.